The clone carrying this T cell receptor beta chain has just a few counts. This sample was included in a study of T-cell reconstitution after alpha-beta-depleted transplantation in children. Construction of the TCRbeta library involved unique molecular identifiers. TCRdb ran MiXCR on the PCR reads and lists one entry per CDR3 protein. The data contain 80,000 to 100,000 distinct CDR3 sequences, 20% to 30% of them singletons. Germline CDR1 and CDR2: SGHRS and YFSETQ. This CDR3 is 15 amino acids long. V lost 2 bases and J 7 bases, leaving 16 bases between the germline ends. The sequence derives from a boy aged 2 to 10 with acute lymphoblastic leukemia, due to receive a stem cell transplant. Material: PBMCs, obtained before TCRalphabeta/CD19-depleted stem cell transplant. J is TRBJ2-1 and V is TRBV5-1; no definite D call. Here the CDR3 DNA reads TGCGCCAGCAGCTTCGGCCCCGCGGCTGGTAATGAGCAGTTCTTC. Translated: CASSFGPAAGNEQFF.